Below, 29 T cell receptor beta chains from the same sample are listed, as sequenced in a study of blood T cell repertoires in COVID-19. Libraries were prepared by immunoSEQ multiplex PCR; TCRdb keeps only in-frame clonotypes and omits some of them. The sample carries a few hundred thousand clones, around 86% recorded once. Input material: peripheral blood. The receptors derive from a man older than 75 with acute or convalescent COVID-19.

The chain has TRBV3-1 (or the pseudogene TRBV3-2) and TRBJ2-5; 8 nucleotides align to TRBD2. The V and J ends lost 2 bases and 5 bases, in that order; junction bases with no gene match: 16. Per the germline V gene, CDR1 is LGHDT and CDR2 is YNNKEL (reference sequence). The CDR3 has 18 amino acids. The CDR3, as DNA: TGTGCCAGCAGCCAATCCCGCGGGGGAGCGGGAGAACTGGAGACCCAGTACTTC. Encoded protein: CASSQSRGGAGELETQYF.

This clone was observed a few times. The chain links TRBV11-2 to TRBJ2-5, with D unresolved. There are 13 residues in the CDR3. Trimming took 4 bases from V and 4 from J, leaving 10 bases between them. Germline CDR1 is SGHAT and CDR2 is FQNNGV. Here the CDR3 DNA reads TGTGCCAGCAGCTCTGCCCGAGGAGAGACCCAGTACTTC. Amino acids: CASSSARGETQYF.

The chain couples TRBV15 to TRBJ1-5; weak D call: TRBD1 (5 bases). CDR3 size: 15 residues. Per germline, CDR1 LNHNV and CDR2 YYDKDF (reference sequence). The V end was cut by 9 bases, the J end by 2 bases, with 17 bases between. The CDR3 DNA follows: TGTGCCACGACCCTGGGGGGAGGCGGCAATCAGCCCCAGCATTTT. Amino acids: CATTLGGGGNQPQHF.

This clone was seen a few times. This chain connects TRBV28 to TRBJ1-3; no firm D call. V lost 7 bases and J lost 4, with 11 bases in between. Germline-derived CDR1 and CDR2 are MDHEN and SYDVKM. The CDR3 has 13 residues. As DNA, the CDR3 is TGTGCCAGCACCCTCCCAGGAGGAAACACCATATATTTT. Amino acids: CASTLPGGNTIYF. Drawing the rest from reference TRBV28 and TRBJ1-3, the complete variable domain is DVKVTQSSRYLVKRTGEKVFLECVQDMDHENMFWYRQDPGLGLRLIYFSYDVKMKEKGDIPEGYSVSREKKERFSLILESASTNQTSMYLCASTLPGGNTIYFGEGSWLTVV.

The chain uses TRBV3-1 (or the pseudogene TRBV3-2) and TRBJ2-7; no definite D call. Germline CDR1 LGHDT, CDR2 YNNKEL (reference sequence). V was cut by 1 base and J by 5 bases, with 3 bases left in between. This CDR3 has 11 amino acids. In DNA, the CDR3 is TGTGCCAGCAGCCAAGGAGACGAGCAGTACTTC. Protein: CASSQGDEQYF.

The chain uses TRBV24-1 and TRBJ2-3; weak D call: TRBD2 (6 bases). V was clipped by 4 bases and J by 5 bases, with 18 bases between them. This CDR3 spans 16 amino acids. The germline gives CDR1 KGHDR, CDR2 SFDVKD. The CDR3 DNA is TGTGCCACCAGTGACCCCACTGGGCGGGGTAGAGATACGCAGTATTTT. Protein: CATSDPTGRGRDTQYF.

The DNA of the CDR3 is TGTGCCAGCAGCCAAGGGACTAGCGGGGGTGCAGAGACCCAGTACTTC. Encoded protein: CASSQGTSGGAETQYF. This chain links TRBV3-1 (or the pseudogene TRBV3-2) with TRBJ2-5; 13 bases fit TRBD2. This CDR3 is built from 16 residues. The ends lost 1 base at V and 4 bases at J; junction bases unmatched: 3. Germline V CDR1 and CDR2: LGHDT, YNNKEL (reference sequence).

This clone was detected once. This chain joins TRBV7-9 and TRBJ2-3; TRBD1 agrees at 8 bases. V lost 3 bases and J lost 3; bases outside the gene matches: 5. CDR3 length: 15 residues. Germline V CDR1 and CDR2: SEHNR, FQNEAQ (reference sequence). The CDR3 sequence: CASSFAGQGTDTQYF. The CDR3 DNA sequence: TGTGCCAGCAGCTTCGCTGGACAGGGAACAGATACGCAGTATTTT.

V is TRBV6-5 and J is TRBJ1-5; possible D gene TRBD1, 6 bases. The CDR3 extends over 15 amino acids. Germline V gene lookup returns CDR1 MNHEY and CDR2 SVGAGI. The V gene lost 9 bases and the J gene lost 6 bases, with 21 bases spanning the gap. The CDR3 coding sequence is TGTGCCAGTCAAGCGGGGGGGGCAGTCGGTCAGCCCCAGCATTTT. Protein product: CASQAGGAVGQPQHF.

The J gene is TRBJ1-1, the V gene TRBV10-3, with 8 bases lining up with TRBD1. The junction had 2 bases not matched to a gene; V was cut back by 4 bases and J by 1 base. The germline CDR1 and CDR2 sequences are ENHRY and SYGVKD. CDR3 length: 14 residues. The CDR3 spells CAISAGQGNTEAFF. CDR3 DNA sequence: TGTGCCATCAGTGCCGGACAGGGGAACACTGAAGCTTTCTTT.

The CDR3 bases are TGTGCCAGCAGCCGGACAGGGAGCAATCAGCCCCAGCATTTT. Protein product: CASSRTGSNQPQHF. The chain has TRBV28 and TRBJ1-5; 8 bases line up with TRBD1. Germline V gene lookup returns CDR1 MDHEN and CDR2 SYDVKM. V dropped 6 bases and J dropped 1; count of bases not matched to a gene: 2. The CDR3 totals 14 residues.

V usage is TRBV5-4 and J usage is TRBJ2-7; 11 bases map to TRBD2. The V gene's germline CDR1 is SGHNT and CDR2 YYREEE (reference sequence). With 0 bases clipped from V and 4 bases from J, the junction kept 3 bases outside the gene matches. The CDR3 is 15 amino acids. In nucleotides, the CDR3 is TGTGCCAGCAGCTTGGGGGGGACTAGCGGATACGAGCAGTACTTC. Protein sequence: CASSLGGTSGYEQYF. Full variable domain (rest looked up from reference TRBV5-4 and TRBJ2-7): ETGVTQSPTHLIKTRGQQVTLRCSSQSGHNTVSWYQQALGQGPQFIFQYYREEENGRGNFPPRFSGLQFPNYSSELNVNALELDDSALYLCASSLGGTSGYEQYFGPGTRLTVT.

V is TRBV5-8 and J is TRBJ1-2, with 7 bases matching TRBD1. The CDR3 is 15 residues long. Per the germline V gene, CDR1 is SGHTS and CDR2 is YDEGEE. J lost 4 bases, V lost 0 bases, and 6 bases had no gene match. The CDR3 region is CASSLAGTAIYGYTF. CDR3 nucleotide sequence: TGTGCCAGCAGCTTGGCCGGGACAGCGATCTATGGCTACACCTTC.

The chain has TRBV2 and TRBJ1-3, with TRBD1 as a possible D gene (5 bases). V was cut by 6 bases and J by 2 bases, with 14 bases left in between. Germline V gene data show CDR1 as SNHLY and CDR2 as FYNNEI. This CDR3 has 15 amino acids. The CDR3 spells CASRAQGIAGNTIYF. The CDR3 nucleotides read TGTGCCAGCAGGGCTCAGGGTATCGCTGGAAACACCATATATTTT.

The chain employs TRBV5-1 and TRBJ1-2, with 7 bases lining up with TRBD1. Trimming took 2 bases from V and 5 from J; bases not matched to a gene: 3. The length of the CDR3 is 13 residues. The germline V gene has CDR1 SGHRS and CDR2 YFSETQ. The CDR3 region is CASSFQGDYGYTF. The CDR3 DNA reads TGCGCCAGCAGCTTTCAGGGGGATTATGGCTACACCTTC. Drawing the rest from reference TRBV5-1 and TRBJ1-2, the complete variable domain is KAGVTQTPRYLIKTRGQQVTLSCSPISGHRSVSWYQQTPGQGLQFLFEYFSETQRNKGNFPGRFSGRQFSNSRSEMNVSTLELGDSALYLCASSFQGDYGYTFGSGTRLTVV.

The J gene is TRBJ1-3, the V gene TRBV18, with D tentatively TRBD1 (5 bases). The germline V and J ends were trimmed by 3 bases and 2 bases, with 8 bases remaining between them. Germline assignment: CDR1 KGHSH and CDR2 LQKENI. This CDR3 contains 14 residues. As DNA, the CDR3 is TGTGCCAGCTCACCGGGGGGAACTGGAAACACCATATATTTT. The encoded protein is CASSPGGTGNTIYF.

The V call is TRBV18, the J call TRBJ2-1, with D perhaps TRBD2 (6 bases). This CDR3 spans 15 amino acids. Germline values: CDR1 KGHSH, CDR2 LQKENI. Trimming pared 4 bases from V and 7 bases from J, leaving 17 bases between. For the CDR3, the DNA is TGTGCCAGCTCACTCCGGGGGTTTCTTGGAAATGAGCAGTTCTTC. This sequence encodes CASSLRGFLGNEQFF.

The chain recombines TRBV6-5 with TRBJ2-7; 8 nucleotides line up with TRBD2. CDR1 is MNHEY, CDR2 SVGAGI, per germline. Trimming removed 6 bases from V and 0 bases from J; junction bases left unmatched: 7. The CDR3 runs to 15 residues. The CDR3 nucleotides read TGTGCCAGCAGCCTCACCGGGACTAGCTCCTACGAGCAGTACTTC. This gives the protein CASSLTGTSSYEQYF.

The chain joins TRBV27 to TRBJ1-1; D is ambiguous. The CDR3 has 13 amino acids. Between the trimmed V and J ends, which lost 5 bases and 4 bases, there was a span of 11 bases. CDR1 is MNHEY, CDR2 SMNVEV, per germline (reference sequence). CDR3: CASSLGRSTEAFF. CDR3 nucleotide sequence: TGTGCCAGCAGTCTAGGTCGAAGCACTGAAGCTTTCTTT.

The rearrangement links TRBV6-6 to TRBJ1-4; D is ambiguous. This CDR3 contains 13 residues. The germline CDR1 and CDR2 sequences are MNHNY and SVGAGI (reference sequence). V shed 2 bases and J shed 5 bases, with 6 bases lying between them. The CDR3 loop reads CASSYRLNEKLFF. Here the CDR3 DNA reads TGTGCCAGCAGTTACCGGTTAAATGAAAAACTGTTTTTT.

CDR3 in DNA: TGTGCCAGCAGTGAACAGGGATTTGCCAAAAACATTCAGTACTTC. It specifies CASSEQGFAKNIQYF. The chain joins TRBV6-1 to TRBJ2-4, with D perhaps TRBD1 (5 bases). CDR3 size: 15 residues. Germline V lookup: CDR1 MNHNS, CDR2 SASEGT. Between the trimmed V and J ends, which lost 2 bases and 1 base, there was a span of 9 bases.

The chain is built from TRBV2 and TRBJ2-7; 8 bases map to TRBD2. Germline V gene lookup returns CDR1 SNHLY and CDR2 FYNNEI. This CDR3 has 13 residues. Trimming at V came to 6 bases and at J to 4 bases, leaving 5 bases not matched to a gene. This CDR3 reads CASRLAASYEQYF. CDR3 nucleotides: TGTGCCAGCAGACTAGCGGCTAGTTACGAGCAGTACTTC.

The CDR3 DNA sequence: TGTGCCAGCTCACCCGGAGGGGTGAACACTGAAGCTTTCTTT. Amino acids: CASSPGGVNTEAFF. This rearrangement joins TRBV18 to TRBJ1-1; possibly TRBD1 for D (5 bases). The CDR3 sequence is 14 residues long. Per the germline V gene, CDR1 is KGHSH and CDR2 is LQKENI. Trimming cost V 3 bases and J 0 bases, with 8 bases left between them.

This rearrangement joins TRBV5-4 to TRBJ2-5; 11 bases map to TRBD2. V shed 0 bases and J 5 bases; nucleotides not matched to a gene: 0. CDR1 is SGHNT, CDR2 YYREEE, per germline (reference sequence). This CDR3 comprises 14 residues. CDR3 region: CASSLGTSGETQYF. CDR3 nucleotides: TGTGCCAGCAGCTTGGGGACTAGCGGGGAGACCCAGTACTTC.

The chain links TRBV9 to TRBJ2-7, with 8 nucleotides matching TRBD1. Germline CDR1 SGDLS, CDR2 YYNGEE. V trimming: 3 bases; J trimming: 3 bases; junction bases outside the gene matches: 8. The CDR3 is made up of 15 amino acids. The CDR3, as DNA: TGTGCCAGCAGCGGACAGACAGGGGCGGTCTACGAGCAGTACTTC. Its translation: CASSGQTGAVYEQYF.

V is TRBV24-1 and J is TRBJ2-6; D is perhaps TRBD1 (5 bases). V shed 7 bases and J shed 2 bases, with 11 bases lying between them. CDR3 length equals 15 residues. Germline V lookup: CDR1 KGHDR, CDR2 SFDVKD. CDR3: CATSQTATGANVLTF. The CDR3 DNA reads as TGTGCCACCAGCCAGACAGCGACTGGGGCCAACGTCCTGACTTTC.

The chain has TRBV5-1 and TRBJ2-2; TRBD2 matches 11 bases. The junction had 5 bases not matched to a gene; V was cut back by 2 bases and J by 2 bases. CDR3 size: 17 residues. The germline CDR1 and CDR2 sequences are SGHRS and YFSETQ. The CDR3 loop reads CASSLSSGGTNTGELFF. The CDR3 nucleotides read TGCGCCAGCAGCTTATCTAGCGGGGGGACCAACACCGGGGAGCTGTTTTTT.

The chain uses TRBV5-4 and TRBJ2-5, with D possibly being TRBD2 (6 bases). V dropped 6 bases and J dropped 5 bases, with 17 bases sitting between them. Germline values: CDR1 SGHNT, CDR2 YYREEE (reference sequence). This CDR3 contains 14 residues. Written as DNA, the CDR3 is TGTGCCAGCATCCGGGCGGGGATTGGGGAGACCCAGTACTTC. It is translated as CASIRAGIGETQYF.

The genes are TRBV2 and TRBJ2-5, with D possibly being TRBD1 (7 bases). There are 16 residues in the CDR3. V lost 4 bases and J 5 bases, leaving 20 bases between the germline ends. Germline CDR1 is SNHLY and CDR2 is FYNNEI. The DNA for the CDR3 is TGTGCCAGCAGTGGGGACTTACAGGGGAGGAGGGAGACCCAGTACTTC. Protein: CASSGDLQGRRETQYF. The full variable domain, its missing parts supplied by reference TRBV2 and TRBJ2-5, is EPEVTQTPSHQVTQMGQEVILRCVPISNHLYFYWYRQILGQKVEFLVSFYNNEISEKSEIFDDQFSVERPDGSNFTLKIRSTKLEDSAMYFCASSGDLQGRRETQYFGPGTRLLVL.